The clone carrying this T cell receptor beta chain has only a few counts. These data come from a study of human T cells and chemical hapten exposure. Study in general: Skin on the upper inner arm, roughly 2 cm by roughly 2 cm in size, was sensitized with 2% DPC. Across samples, TCR yields varied, mostly owing to small differences in pooled library volumes.

Regarding time point: patch test 1, 2 weeks after DPC sensitization. Treatment specified: therapeutic diphenylcyclopropenone sensitization with weekly scalp DPC. It was from unfractionated whole blood that total RNA was extracted. TCRdb independently ran MiXCR on the RACE reads; one entry per CDR3 protein. The sample holds 75,000 to 100,000 distinct CDR3 sequences, approximately 10% seen once. This CDR3 spans 11 amino acids. Trimming removed 4 bases from V and 4 bases from J, with 3 bases in between. The germline CDR1 and CDR2 sequences are MNHEY and SMNVEV (reference sequence). The chain employs TRBV27 and TRBJ2-3, with D uncertain. Source: whole blood, taken in connection with sensitization to the hapten diphenylcyclopropenone (DPC). This clonotype originated in a man aged 40-50 years with alopecia areata. Some clones in this sample may be carry-over from other donors' samples. CDR3 DNA: TGTGCCAGCAGTTACTCAGATACGCAGTATTTT. Encoded protein: CASSYSDTQYF.